Listed below are T cell receptor beta chains from one sample, sequenced in a study of blood T cell repertoires in COVID-19. The method was immunoSEQ multiplex PCR; TCRdb's version includes in-frame clones alone and lacks a portion of them. Counted here are 250,000 to 350,000 clones, approximately 89% occurring once; the ten biggest clones make up about 2.2%. What was sequenced was peripheral blood. These receptors were obtained from a woman in her twenties or thirties with COVID-19, enrolled during active disease. Both conserved end residues are part of each CDR3. A D gene is named only where the DNA matches it firmly.

15	TRBJ1-5	TRBD1	TRBV4-1	CASSQEPQGGQPQHF
12	TRBJ2-7	-	TRBV28	CASRPPNYGQYF
15	TRBJ1-5	-	TRBV6-5	CASSTSGLRDQPQHF
14	TRBJ1-3	-	TRBV6-5	CASSYGGSGNTIYF
14	TRBJ1-4	-	TRBV6-6	CASSYAPQGEKLFF
15	TRBJ2-7	TRBD2	TRBV5-4	CASSLRLAGLYEQYF
14	TRBJ2-5	-	TRBV3-1/TRBV3-2	CASSQEQGGKTQYF
17	TRBJ2-7	-	TRBV19	CASSAAGGPAFSYEQYF
14	TRBJ1-1	-	TRBV10-3	CAISESAEVSEAFF
13	TRBJ1-1	-	TRBV30	CAWSVEMNTEAFF
14	TRBJ2-7	TRBD2	TRBV6-2/TRBV6-3	CASSPGGEGSEQYF
16	TRBJ2-2	-	TRBV5-1	CASSLVMDSGTGELFF
14	TRBJ1-1	-	TRBV5-6	CASSYGQRNTEAFF
14	TRBJ2-7	-	TRBV12-5	CASGLGGSSYEQYF
14	TRBJ1-5	-	TRBV28	CASSSRVDRQPQHF
15	TRBJ1-2	TRBD1	TRBV18	CASSKTGVSDYGYTF
16	TRBJ2-3	TRBD2	TRBV11-2	CASSLALAGHTDTQYF
13	TRBJ1-1	TRBD1	TRBV10-2	CASTPGGNTEAFF
16	TRBJ2-1	TRBD1	TRBV19	CASSTSTGGKHNEQFF
12	TRBJ2-7	-	TRBV28	CASSLGGYEQYF
15	TRBJ1-2	-	TRBV10-3	CAISDVSQGTYGYTF
16	TRBJ2-7	TRBD2	TRBV5-4	CASSSTVGRGAYEQYF
14	TRBJ2-7	-	TRBV6-5	CASRGAGTNYEQYF
18	TRBJ2-1	TRBD2	TRBV5-6	CASSLGKGLGRSYNEQFF
13	TRBJ1-1	TRBD1	TRBV29-1	CSVDDRGGTEAFF
16	TRBJ2-1	-	TRBV7-3	CASSLMAGWAYNEQFF
13	TRBJ2-3	-	TRBV2	CARRDSSTDTQYF
19	TRBJ1-2	TRBD1	TRBV4-2	CASSQEGMAGTALNYGYTF
14	TRBJ1-2	TRBD1	TRBV5-1	CASSASRDSYGYTF
14	TRBJ2-1	TRBD2	TRBV5-1	CASSDEREGLEQFF
15	TRBJ2-1	-	TRBV5-5	CASTRDTMINNEQFF
13	TRBJ1-1	TRBD1	TRBV19	CASAQGADTEAFF
17	TRBJ2-1	TRBD2	TRBV10-2	CASTGLVGSGSYNEQFF
14	TRBJ2-1	-	TRBV6-4	CASPWDWIYNEQFF
15	TRBJ1-1	TRBD1	TRBV3-1/TRBV3-2	CASSFSGGKNTEAFF
11	TRBJ2-7	-	TRBV10-3	CAISETGLQSF
16	TRBJ2-2	TRBD2	TRBV7-8	CASGPRTSGNTGELFF
17	TRBJ2-2	-	TRBV21-1	CASTLPGGGSDTGELFF
18	TRBJ2-7	TRBD2	TRBV4-2	CASSQDLGTSGKMYEQYF
15	TRBJ1-5	TRBD1	TRBV28	CASSLGQGANQPQHF
16	TRBJ2-1	TRBD2	TRBV18	CASSQLAGGTYNEQFF
14	TRBJ1-5	-	TRBV5-6	CASSLTGREEPQHF
17	TRBJ1-3	TRBD1	TRBV9	CASSVDPTGGGGNTIYF
16	TRBJ2-5	TRBD2	TRBV6-6	CASSYSMFRGGETQYF
16	TRBJ1-4	-	TRBV6-6	CASRHGAAGVDEKLFF